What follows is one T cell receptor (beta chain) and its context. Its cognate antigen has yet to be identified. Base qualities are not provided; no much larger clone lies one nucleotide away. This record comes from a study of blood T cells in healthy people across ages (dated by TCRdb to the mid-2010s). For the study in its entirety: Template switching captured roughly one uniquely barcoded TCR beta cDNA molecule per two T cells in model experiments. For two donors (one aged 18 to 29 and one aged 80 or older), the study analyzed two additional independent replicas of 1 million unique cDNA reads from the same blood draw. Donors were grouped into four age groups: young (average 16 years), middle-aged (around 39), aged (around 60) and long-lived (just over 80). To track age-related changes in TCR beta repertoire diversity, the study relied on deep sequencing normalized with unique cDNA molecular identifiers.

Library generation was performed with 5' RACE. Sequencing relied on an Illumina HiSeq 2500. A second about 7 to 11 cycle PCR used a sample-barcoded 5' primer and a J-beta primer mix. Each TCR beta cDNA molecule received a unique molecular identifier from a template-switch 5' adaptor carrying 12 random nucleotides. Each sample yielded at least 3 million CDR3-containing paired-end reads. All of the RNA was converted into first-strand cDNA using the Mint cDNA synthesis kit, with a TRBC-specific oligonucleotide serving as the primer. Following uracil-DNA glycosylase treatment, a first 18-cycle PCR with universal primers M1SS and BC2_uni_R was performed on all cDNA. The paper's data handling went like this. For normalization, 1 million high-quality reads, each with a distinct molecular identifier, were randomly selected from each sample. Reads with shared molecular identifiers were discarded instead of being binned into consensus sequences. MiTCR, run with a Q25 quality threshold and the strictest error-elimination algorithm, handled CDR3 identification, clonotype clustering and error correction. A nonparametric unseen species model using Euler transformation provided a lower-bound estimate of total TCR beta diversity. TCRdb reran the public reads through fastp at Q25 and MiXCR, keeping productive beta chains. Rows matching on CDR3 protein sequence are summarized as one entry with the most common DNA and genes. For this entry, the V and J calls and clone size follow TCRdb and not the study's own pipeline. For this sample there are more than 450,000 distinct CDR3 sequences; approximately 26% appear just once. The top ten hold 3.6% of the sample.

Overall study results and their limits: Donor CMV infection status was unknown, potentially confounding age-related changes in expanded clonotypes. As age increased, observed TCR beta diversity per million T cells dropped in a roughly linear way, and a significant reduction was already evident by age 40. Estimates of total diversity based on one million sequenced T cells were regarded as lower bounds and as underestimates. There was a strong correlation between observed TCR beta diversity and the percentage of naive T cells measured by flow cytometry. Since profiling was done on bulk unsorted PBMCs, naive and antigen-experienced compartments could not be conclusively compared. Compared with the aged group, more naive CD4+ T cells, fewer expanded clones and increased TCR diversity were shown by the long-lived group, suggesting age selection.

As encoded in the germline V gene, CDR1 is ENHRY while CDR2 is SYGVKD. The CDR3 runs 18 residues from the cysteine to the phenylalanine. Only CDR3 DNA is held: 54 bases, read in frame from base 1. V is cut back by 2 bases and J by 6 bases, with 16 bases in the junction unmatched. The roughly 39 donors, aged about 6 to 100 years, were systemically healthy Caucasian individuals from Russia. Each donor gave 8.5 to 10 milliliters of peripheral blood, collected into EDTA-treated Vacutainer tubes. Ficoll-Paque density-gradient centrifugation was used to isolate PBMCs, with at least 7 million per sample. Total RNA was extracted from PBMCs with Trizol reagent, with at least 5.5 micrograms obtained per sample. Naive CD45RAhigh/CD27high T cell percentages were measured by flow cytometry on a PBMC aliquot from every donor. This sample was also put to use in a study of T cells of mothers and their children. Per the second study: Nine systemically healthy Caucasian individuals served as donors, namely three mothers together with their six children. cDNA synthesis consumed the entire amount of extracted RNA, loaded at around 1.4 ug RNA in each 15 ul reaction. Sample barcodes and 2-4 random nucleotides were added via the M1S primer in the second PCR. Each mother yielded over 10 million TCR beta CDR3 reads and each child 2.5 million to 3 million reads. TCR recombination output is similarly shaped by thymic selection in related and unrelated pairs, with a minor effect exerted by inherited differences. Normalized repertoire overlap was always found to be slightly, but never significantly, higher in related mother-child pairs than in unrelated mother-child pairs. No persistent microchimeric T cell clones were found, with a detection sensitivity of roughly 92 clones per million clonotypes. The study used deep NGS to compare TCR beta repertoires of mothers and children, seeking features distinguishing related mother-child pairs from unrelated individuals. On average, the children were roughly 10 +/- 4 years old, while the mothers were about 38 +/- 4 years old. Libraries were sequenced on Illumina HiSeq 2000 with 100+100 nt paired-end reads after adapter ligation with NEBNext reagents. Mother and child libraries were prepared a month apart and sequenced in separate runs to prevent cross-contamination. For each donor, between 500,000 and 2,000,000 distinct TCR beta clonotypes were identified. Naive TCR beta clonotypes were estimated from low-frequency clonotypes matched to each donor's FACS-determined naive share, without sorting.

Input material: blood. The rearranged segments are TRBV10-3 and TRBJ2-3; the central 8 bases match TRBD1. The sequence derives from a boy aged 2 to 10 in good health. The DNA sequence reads TGTGCCATCAGTGAGACCACGGAAAGGGACAGGTTGATGGATACGCAGTATTTT. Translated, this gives CAISETTERDRLMDTQYF.